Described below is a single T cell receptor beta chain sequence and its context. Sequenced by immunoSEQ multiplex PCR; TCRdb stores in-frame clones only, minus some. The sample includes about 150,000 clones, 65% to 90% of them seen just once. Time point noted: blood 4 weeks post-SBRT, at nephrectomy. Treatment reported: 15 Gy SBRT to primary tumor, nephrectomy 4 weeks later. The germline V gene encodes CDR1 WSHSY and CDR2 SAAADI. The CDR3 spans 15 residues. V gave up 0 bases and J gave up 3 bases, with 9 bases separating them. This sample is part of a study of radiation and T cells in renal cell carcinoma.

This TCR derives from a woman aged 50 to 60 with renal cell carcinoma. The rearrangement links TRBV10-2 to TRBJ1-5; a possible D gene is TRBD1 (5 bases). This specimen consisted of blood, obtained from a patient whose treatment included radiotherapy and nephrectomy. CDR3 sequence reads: CASSESPRANQPQHF. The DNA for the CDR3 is TGCGCCAGCAGTGAGTCTCCCAGGGCCAATCAGCCCCAGCATTTT.